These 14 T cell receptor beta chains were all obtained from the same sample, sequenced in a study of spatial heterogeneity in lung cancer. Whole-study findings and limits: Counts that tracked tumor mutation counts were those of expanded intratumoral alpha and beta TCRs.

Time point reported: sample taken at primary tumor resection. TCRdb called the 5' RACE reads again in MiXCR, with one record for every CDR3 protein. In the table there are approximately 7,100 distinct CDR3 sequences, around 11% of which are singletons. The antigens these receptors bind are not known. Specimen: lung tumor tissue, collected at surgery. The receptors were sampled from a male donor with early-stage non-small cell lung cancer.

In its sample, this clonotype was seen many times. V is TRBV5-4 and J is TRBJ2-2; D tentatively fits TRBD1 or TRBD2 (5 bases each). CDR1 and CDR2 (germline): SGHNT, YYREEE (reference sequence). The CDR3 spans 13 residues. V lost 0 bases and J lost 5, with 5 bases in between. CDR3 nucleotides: TGTGCCAGCAGCTTGGGGGGGACCGGGGAGCTGTTTTTT. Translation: CASSLGGTGELFF. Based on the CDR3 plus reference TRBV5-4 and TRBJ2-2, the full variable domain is ETGVTQSPTHLIKTRGQQVTLRCSSQSGHNTVSWYQQALGQGPQFIFQYYREEENGRGNFPPRFSGLQFPNYSSELNVNALELDDSALYLCASSLGGTGELFFGEGSRLTVL.

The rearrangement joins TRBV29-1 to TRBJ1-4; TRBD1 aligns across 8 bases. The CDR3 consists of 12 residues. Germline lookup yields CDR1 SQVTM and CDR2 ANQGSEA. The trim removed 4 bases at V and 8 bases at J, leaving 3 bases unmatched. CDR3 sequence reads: CSVGTGPEKLFF. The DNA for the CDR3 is TGCAGCGTTGGGACAGGGCCGGAAAAACTGTTTTTT.

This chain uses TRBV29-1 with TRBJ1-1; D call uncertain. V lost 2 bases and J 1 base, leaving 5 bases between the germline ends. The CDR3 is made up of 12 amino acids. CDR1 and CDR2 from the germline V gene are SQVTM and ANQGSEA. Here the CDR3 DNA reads TGCAGCGTTGAACCCAGGAACACTGAAGCTTTCTTT. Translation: CSVEPRNTEAFF.

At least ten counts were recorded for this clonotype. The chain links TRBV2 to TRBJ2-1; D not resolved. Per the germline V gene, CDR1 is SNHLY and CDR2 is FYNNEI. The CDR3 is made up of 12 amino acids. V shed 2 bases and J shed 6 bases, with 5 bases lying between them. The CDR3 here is CASSEFTNEQFF. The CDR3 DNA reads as TGTGCCAGCAGTGAATTCACCAATGAGCAGTTCTTC.

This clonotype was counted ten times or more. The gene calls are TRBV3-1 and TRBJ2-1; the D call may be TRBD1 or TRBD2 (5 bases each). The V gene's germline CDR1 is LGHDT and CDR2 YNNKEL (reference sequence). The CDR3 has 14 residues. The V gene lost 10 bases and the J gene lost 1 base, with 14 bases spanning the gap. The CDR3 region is CATAEGPSYNEQFF. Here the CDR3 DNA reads TGTGCCACCGCCGAGGGGCCTTCCTACAATGAGCAGTTCTTC.

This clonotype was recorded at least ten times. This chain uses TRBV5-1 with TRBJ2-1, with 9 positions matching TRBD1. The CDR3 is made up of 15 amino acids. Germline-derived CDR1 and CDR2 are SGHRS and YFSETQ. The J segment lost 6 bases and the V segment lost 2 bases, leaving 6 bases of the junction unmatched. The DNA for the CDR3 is TGCGCCAGCAGCTTTTCCGGGACAGGGTTCAATGAGCAGTTCTTC. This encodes CASSFSGTGFNEQFF. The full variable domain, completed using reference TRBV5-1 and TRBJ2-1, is KAGVTQTPRYLIKTRGQQVTLSCSPISGHRSVSWYQQTPGQGLQFLFEYFSETQRNKGNFPGRFSGRQFSNSRSEMNVSTLELGDSALYLCASSFSGTGFNEQFFGPGTRLTVL.

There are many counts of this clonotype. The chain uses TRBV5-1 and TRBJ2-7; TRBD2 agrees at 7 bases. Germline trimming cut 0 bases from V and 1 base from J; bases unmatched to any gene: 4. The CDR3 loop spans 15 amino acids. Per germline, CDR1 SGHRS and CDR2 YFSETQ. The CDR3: CASSLDSGSSYEQYF. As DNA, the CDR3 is TGCGCCAGCAGCTTGGATAGCGGGTCGTCCTACGAGCAGTACTTC.

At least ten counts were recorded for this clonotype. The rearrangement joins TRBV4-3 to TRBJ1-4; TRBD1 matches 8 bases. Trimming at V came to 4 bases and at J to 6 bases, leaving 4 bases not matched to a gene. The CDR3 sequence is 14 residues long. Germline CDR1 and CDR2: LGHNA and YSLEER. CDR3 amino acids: CASSLDRADEKLFF. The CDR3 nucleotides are TGCGCCAGCAGCCTGGACAGGGCCGATGAAAAACTGTTTTTT.

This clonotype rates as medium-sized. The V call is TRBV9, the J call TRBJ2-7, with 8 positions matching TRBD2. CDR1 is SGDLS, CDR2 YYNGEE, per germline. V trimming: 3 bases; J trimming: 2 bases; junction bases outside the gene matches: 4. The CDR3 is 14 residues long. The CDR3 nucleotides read TGTGCCAGCAGCGAAAAGCGGGAGCCCTACGAGCAGTACTTC. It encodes CASSEKREPYEQYF.

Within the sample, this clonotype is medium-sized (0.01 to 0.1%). CDR3 in amino acids: CATRVGKETQYF. Here the CDR3 DNA reads TGTGCCACCCGAGTGGGGAAAGAGACCCAGTACTTC. This chain connects TRBV6-5 to TRBJ2-5, with D hard to call. CDR1 and CDR2 from the germline V gene are MNHEY and SVGAGI. V was clipped by 10 bases and J by 3 bases, with 12 bases between them. The CDR3 totals 12 residues.

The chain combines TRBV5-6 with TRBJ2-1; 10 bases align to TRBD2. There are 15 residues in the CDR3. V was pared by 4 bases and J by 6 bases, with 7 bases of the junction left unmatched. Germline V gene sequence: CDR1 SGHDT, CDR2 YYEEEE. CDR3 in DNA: TGTGCCAGCAGCCGGGCTTGGACTAGCGGCAATGAGCAGTTCTTC. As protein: CASSRAWTSGNEQFF.

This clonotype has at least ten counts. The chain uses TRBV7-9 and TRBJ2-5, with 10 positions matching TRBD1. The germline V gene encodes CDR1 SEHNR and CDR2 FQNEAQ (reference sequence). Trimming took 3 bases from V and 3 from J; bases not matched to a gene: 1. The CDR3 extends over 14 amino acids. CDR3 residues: CASSLTGGKETQYF. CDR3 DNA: TGTGCCAGCAGCTTGACAGGGGGCAAAGAGACCCAGTACTTC. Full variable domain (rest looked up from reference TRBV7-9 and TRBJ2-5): DTGVSQNPRHKITKRGQNVTFRCDPISEHNRLYWYRQTLGQGPEFLTYFQNEAQLEKSRLLSDRFSAERPKGSFSTLEIQRTEQGDSAMYLCASSLTGGKETQYFGPGTRLLVL.

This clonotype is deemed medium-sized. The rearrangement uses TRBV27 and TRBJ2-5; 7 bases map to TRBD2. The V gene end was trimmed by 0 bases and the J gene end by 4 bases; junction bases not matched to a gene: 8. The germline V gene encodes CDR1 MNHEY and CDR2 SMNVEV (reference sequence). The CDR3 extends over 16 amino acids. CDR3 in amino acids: CASSLSMAGRGETQYF. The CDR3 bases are TGTGCCAGCAGTTTATCGATGGCAGGGAGGGGAGAGACCCAGTACTTC.

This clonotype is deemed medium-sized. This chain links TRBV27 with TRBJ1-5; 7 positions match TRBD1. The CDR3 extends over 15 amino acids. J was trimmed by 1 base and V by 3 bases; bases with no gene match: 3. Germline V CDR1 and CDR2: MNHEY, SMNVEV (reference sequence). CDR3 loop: CASSLSGGSNQPQHF. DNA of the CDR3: TGTGCCAGCAGTTTGTCAGGGGGAAGCAATCAGCCCCAGCATTTT.